This entry lists 22 T cell receptor beta chains sequenced from one sample in a study of blood T cell repertoires in COVID-19. Method: immunoSEQ multiplex PCR; TCRdb's copy keeps in-frame clones and lacks some. The sample contains 300,000 to 350,000 clones, approximately 90% of which appear only once. The source material was peripheral blood. These receptors were obtained from a man aged 18 to 30 with active or convalescent COVID-19.

The chain uses TRBV11-2 and TRBJ2-7; 9 bases are shared with TRBD1. The CDR3 length is 16 residues. Germline assignment: CDR1 SGHAT and CDR2 FQNNGV. Losses at the gene ends were 5 bases for V and 4 bases for J; bases not matched to a gene: 12. CDR3 sequence: CASSPARDRGEYEQYF. The CDR3 nucleotides are TGTGCCAGCAGCCCCGCCCGCGACAGGGGGGAATACGAGCAGTACTTC.

The CDR3 spells CSVTQGERTEAFF. CDR3 sequence (DNA): TGCAGCGTAACACAGGGAGAGAGGACTGAAGCTTTCTTT. V usage is TRBV29-1 and J usage is TRBJ1-1, with D possibly matching TRBD1 (6 bases). In germline, CDR1 is SQVTM, CDR2 ANQGSEA. Trimming took 6 bases from V and 5 from J, leaving 16 bases between them. This CDR3 is built from 13 residues.

The chain has TRBV7-9 and TRBJ1-2; TRBD1 matches at 11 bases. This CDR3 is built from 15 residues. V lost 6 bases to trimming and J lost 5 bases; unmatched junction nucleotides: 8. Germline V gene data show CDR1 as SEHNR and CDR2 as FQNEAQ (reference sequence). CDR3 region: CASRSGQGAVYGYTF. CDR3 DNA: TGTGCCAGCAGATCCGGACAGGGGGCGGTTTATGGCTACACCTTC.

The rearrangement links TRBV9 to TRBJ2-7; 7 bases agree with TRBD2. CDR3 length: 14 residues. Trimming took 1 base from V and 5 from J; bases not matched to a gene: 6. The germline CDR1 and CDR2 sequences are SGDLS and YYNGEE. The chain's CDR3 is CASSVRGSVDEQYF. The DNA for the CDR3 is TGTGCCAGCAGCGTACGCGGGAGTGTGGACGAGCAGTACTTC. The variable domain in full, with the rest retrieved from reference TRBV9 and TRBJ2-7, is DSGVTQTPKHLITATGQRVTLRCSPRSGDLSVYWYQQSLDQGLQFLIQYYNGEERAKGNILERFSAQQFPDLHSELNLSSLELGDSALYFCASSVRGSVDEQYFGPGTRLTVT.

The chain couples TRBV9 to TRBJ2-2, with TRBD1 matching 7 bases. Germline loops: CDR1 SGDLS, CDR2 YYNGEE. J gave up 0 bases and V 4 bases, and 12 bases lay outside the gene matches. This CDR3 comprises 18 residues. Written as DNA, the CDR3 is TGTGCCAGCAGCCTCATCCGGGACAGAGAACCGAACACCGGGGAGCTGTTTTTT. Translating it yields CASSLIRDREPNTGELFF.

The V call is TRBV7-8, the J call TRBJ2-5, with 8 bases lining up with TRBD2. The CDR3 runs to 16 residues. V lost 1 base, J lost 2 bases, and 6 bases stayed unmatched. CDR1 and CDR2 from the germline V gene are SGHVS and FQNEAQ. In DNA, the CDR3 is TGTGCCAGCAGCTTAGTTCTGCGGGAGGCACAAGAGACCCAGTACTTC. Its translation is CASSLVLREAQETQYF.

The sample holds one count of this clone. The chain carries TRBV4-1 and TRBJ1-3, with D uncertain. Germline CDR1 reads MGHRA; CDR2 reads YSYEKL. The CDR3 length is 16 residues. With 2 bases removed from V and 4 bases from J, the gap between germline ends came to 15 bases. CDR3 region: CASSQLGPVWGNTIYF. CDR3 DNA: TGCGCCAGCAGCCAACTAGGTCCGGTTTGGGGAAACACCATATATTTT.

The chain combines TRBV9 with TRBJ1-5; D gene ambiguous. The CDR3 runs to 14 residues. Trimming took 0 bases from V and 2 from J, leaving 6 bases between them. Per germline, CDR1 SGDLS and CDR2 YYNGEE. CDR3 in DNA: TGTGCCAGCAGCGTAGCCGGGGGCAATCAGCCCCAGCATTTT. Encoded protein: CASSVAGGNQPQHF.

The CDR3: CASSWNGGEAFF. The CDR3 DNA reads TGTGCCAGCAGCTGGAATGGAGGAGAAGCTTTCTTT. The V call is TRBV5-6, the J call TRBJ1-1; D unresolved. V was cut by 3 bases and J by 8 bases, with 11 bases left in between. CDR1 is SGHDT, CDR2 YYEEEE, per germline. This CDR3 is 12 amino acids long.

The chain uses TRBV5-8 and TRBJ2-7, with TRBD1 as a possible D gene (6 bases). Germline V CDR1 and CDR2: SGHTS, YDEGEE. Between the trimmed V and J ends, which lost 3 bases and 2 bases, there was a span of 12 bases. The CDR3 totals 14 residues. CDR3 protein: CASSSPGHTYEQYF. The CDR3 bases are TGTGCCAGCAGCTCGCCGGGACATACCTACGAGCAGTACTTC.

The V and J genes are TRBV6-5 and TRBJ2-7, with 8 bases identical to TRBD1. V was clipped by 6 bases and J by 5 bases; unmatched bases: 9. CDR3 length: 14 amino acids. CDR1 is MNHEY, CDR2 SVGAGI, per germline. The CDR3 sequence: CASSRQGHYDEQYF. CDR3 sequence (DNA): TGTGCCAGCAGCCGACAGGGGCATTACGACGAGCAGTACTTC.

The V call is TRBV7-2, the J call TRBJ2-3; TRBD2 matches at 9 bases. The V gene's germline CDR1 is SGHTA and CDR2 FQGNSA. This CDR3 region has 15 residues. After removal of 3 bases from V and 1 base from J, the junction contained 2 bases not matched to a gene. The CDR3 DNA reads TGTGCCAGCAGCTTCCAGCGGGGGGGCACAGATACGCAGTATTTT. Amino acids: CASSFQRGGTDTQYF.

The genes are TRBV6-5 and TRBJ1-1; D gene uncertain. The CDR3 contains 12 residues. The V and J ends lost 4 bases and 1 base respectively, with 4 bases between them. Germline CDR1 is MNHEY and CDR2 is SVGAGI. This chain's CDR3 is CASSFQNTEAFF. The CDR3 bases are TGTGCCAGCAGTTTCCAGAACACTGAAGCTTTCTTT.

The chain joins TRBV7-6 to TRBJ2-3, with a possible D match to TRBD2 (6 bases). Germline CDR1 is SGHVS and CDR2 is FNYEAQ. The V gene lost 2 bases and the J gene lost 2 bases, with 14 bases spanning the gap. CDR3 length: 16 residues. CDR3 sequence reads: CASSLWGSGSTDTQYF. CDR3 nucleotide sequence: TGTGCCAGCAGCTTATGGGGTAGCGGATCCACAGATACGCAGTATTTT.

The chain recombines TRBV9 with TRBJ1-1; 9 bases fit TRBD1. Germline V gene sequence: CDR1 SGDLS, CDR2 YYNGEE. The ends lost 3 bases at V and 3 bases at J; junction bases unmatched: 6. The CDR3 contains 15 residues. For the CDR3, the DNA is TGTGCCAGCAGCGATCCGACAGGGGGGGACACTGAAGCTTTCTTT. It yields the protein CASSDPTGGDTEAFF.

The chain combines TRBV28 with TRBJ2-7; D call uncertain. V lost 2 bases, J lost 3 bases, and 11 bases lay in between. Per germline, CDR1 MDHEN and CDR2 SYDVKM. The CDR3 loop spans 14 amino acids. This CDR3 is CASSLTARHYEQYF. The CDR3 DNA reads as TGTGCCAGCAGTTTAACGGCCAGGCACTACGAGCAGTACTTC.

The chain has TRBV29-1 and TRBJ2-2; no clear D gene. This CDR3 has 11 residues. Per germline, CDR1 SQVTM and CDR2 ANQGSEA. Between the trimmed V and J ends, which lost 4 bases and 7 bases, there was a span of 7 bases. The CDR3, as DNA: TGCAGCGTTGGACATGACGGGGAGCTGTTTTTT. Translated, it gives CSVGHDGELFF.

The rearrangement uses TRBV2 and TRBJ2-5, with 7 bases identical to TRBD1. After removal of 6 bases from V and 4 bases from J, the junction contained 5 bases not matched to a gene. CDR1 and CDR2 from the germline V gene are SNHLY and FYNNEI. The CDR3 loop spans 13 amino acids. The CDR3, as DNA: TGTGCCAGCAGGACGAACAGGGGAGAGACCCAGTACTTC. Protein: CASRTNRGETQYF.

The chain is built from TRBV9 and TRBJ2-3; 8 positions match TRBD1. Per the germline V gene, CDR1 is SGDLS and CDR2 is YYNGEE. This CDR3 is built from 14 residues. V was clipped by 3 bases and J by 3 bases; unmatched bases: 3. The CDR3 coding sequence is TGTGCCAGCAGCGCAGGGGGCCGGACAGATACGCAGTATTTT. It yields the protein CASSAGGRTDTQYF.

The chain uses TRBV7-9 and TRBJ2-5, with D perhaps TRBD1 (5 bases). CDR1 and CDR2 (germline): SEHNR, FQNEAQ (reference sequence). Between the trimmed V and J ends, which lost 4 bases and 0 bases, there was a span of 9 bases. The CDR3 is made up of 14 amino acids. The CDR3 sequence: CASSSRQYQETQYF. The CDR3 region has the DNA TGTGCCAGCAGCTCCCGACAGTACCAAGAGACCCAGTACTTC.

The chain couples TRBV19 to TRBJ1-5; D perhaps matches TRBD1 (5 bases). The length of the CDR3 is 14 residues. Germline CDR1 LNHDA, CDR2 SQIVND (reference sequence). V dropped 1 base and J dropped 7 bases, with 11 bases sitting between them. The CDR3 region is CASSIGGTGQPQHF. In DNA, the CDR3 is TGTGCCAGTAGTATAGGCGGGACGGGCCAGCCCCAGCATTTT.

The rearrangement links TRBV2 to TRBJ2-7; TRBD2 matches 7 bases. Germline CDR1 SNHLY, CDR2 FYNNEI. The CDR3 totals 11 residues. Trimming removed 11 bases from V and 2 bases from J; junction bases left unmatched: 3. CDR3 sequence reads: CAGTTTYEQYF. In DNA form, the CDR3 reads TGTGCCGGGACTACCACCTACGAGCAGTACTTC.